This TCR beta chain was recovered during a study of OX40 agonist ivuxolimab in advanced cancers. Study information: Given to patients was ivuxolimab, an agonistic anti-OX40 (CD134) antibody. General study findings and limits: There was clonal expansion of CD4+ and CD8+ blood T cells by week 6 at 0.1 to 3.0 mg/kg.

With respect to this clone: Its cognate antigen is unknown.

Profiling relied on immunoSEQ multiplex PCR, and the TCRdb table lists in-frame clones only, not all of them. The table has about 33,000 clones, approximately 79% seen once. V was cut by 5 bases and J by 2 bases, with 10 bases left in between. Germline V gene sequence: CDR1 SEHNR, CDR2 FQNEAQ (reference sequence). The length of the CDR3 is 14 residues. Sequences were derived from CD4+ or CD8+ T cells sorted from blood, sampled in a trial of the OX40 agonist ivuxolimab. The clonotype comes from an adult with an advanced solid tumor such as melanoma, head and neck, liver or kidney cancer. V gene TRBV7-9 combines with J gene TRBJ1-3; D gene unclear. The CDR3 here is CASSPSPTGNTIYF. CDR3 DNA sequence: TGTGCCAGCAGCCCAAGCCCAACTGGAAACACCATATATTTT.